These 21 T cell receptor beta chains were sequenced from one sample in a study of shared clonotypes between healthy human individuals. TCRdb keeps only in-frame clones here, not all; method: immunoSEQ multiplex PCR. The data contain around 980,000 clones, around 82% of them singletons. Sequencing was done on a sample of memory CD4+ T cells from PBMCs. Indicated subset: CD45RA-negative fraction. These receptors were obtained from a man between 18 and 35 years old in good health. Some clones in this sample may be carry-over from other donors' samples.

This chain uses TRBV18 with TRBJ1-1; TRBD1 agrees at 7 bases. Germline CDR1 reads KGHSH; CDR2 reads LQKENI. V trimming: 2 bases; J trimming: 7 bases; junction bases outside the gene matches: 4. CDR3 length: 13 amino acids. The CDR3 region is CASSPVGDSEAFF. Written as DNA, the CDR3 is TGTGCCAGCTCACCAGTAGGGGACAGTGAAGCTTTCTTT.

This clone was picked up one time. The rearrangement uses TRBV5-1 and TRBJ1-1, with D unresolved. The ends were cut back, 0 bases at V and 6 bases at J, with 9 bases in the middle. Germline values: CDR1 SGHRS, CDR2 YFSETQ. The CDR3 is 13 amino acids. The CDR3 loop reads CASSLEGGPEAFF. The CDR3 DNA reads TGCGCCAGCAGCTTGGAGGGCGGCCCTGAAGCTTTCTTT.

The J gene is TRBJ2-5, the V gene TRBV7-2; 12 nucleotides line up with TRBD2. V gave up 1 base and J gave up 8 bases; unmatched junction bases: 8. The CDR3 spans 16 residues. From germline, CDR1 is SGHTA and CDR2 FQGNSA. The CDR3 nucleotides are TGTGCCAGCAGCTTAGACGGACTAGCGGGGATAGACACCCAGTACTTC. Translated: CASSLDGLAGIDTQYF.

This clone came up once. The chain combines TRBV28 with TRBJ2-1; a possible D gene is TRBD2 (5 bases). The germline V gene encodes CDR1 MDHEN and CDR2 SYDVKM. This CDR3 has 12 residues. V gave up 3 bases and J gave up 9 bases, with 9 bases separating them. The CDR3 nucleotides are TGTGCCAGCAGTTTGAGGACTCCTGAGCAGTTCTTC. It codes for CASSLRTPEQFF.

The V gene is TRBV11-1, the J gene TRBJ2-1, with 8 bases that match TRBD1. V shed 5 bases and J 5 bases; nucleotides not matched to a gene: 8. The CDR3 runs 15 residues. Germline V gives CDR1 SGHAT, CDR2 FQDESV (reference sequence). The CDR3 loop is CASSLRQGNHNEQFF. Written as DNA, the CDR3 is TGTGCCAGCAGCCTCCGACAGGGGAACCACAATGAGCAGTTCTTC.

In its sample, this clone was seen many times. V usage is TRBV28 and J usage is TRBJ2-3; unclear D gene. The CDR3 runs 15 residues. Germline V lookup: CDR1 MDHEN, CDR2 SYDVKM. V lost 2 bases, J lost 4 bases, and 13 bases lay in between. The CDR3 DNA is TGTGCCAGCAGTTTAGGTGGTAGTCCGCCAGATACGCAGTATTTT. It codes for CASSLGGSPPDTQYF.

Points on this clone: The final CDR3 position lacks the conserved phenylalanine or tryptophan, pointing to a likely read error. No DNA is shown, since the ends of the CDR3 on it are uncertain; the CDR3 is the one TCRdb lists. The V gene is TRBV28, the J gene TRBJ2-7; the table's D call, TRBD1, was not checked against the DNA. CDR1 is MDHEN, CDR2 SYDVKM, per germline. A total of 13 residues make up the CDR3, ends included. This chain's CDR3 is CASSTRGTDLAWS.

The chain is built from TRBV28 and TRBJ2-4; tentative D call: TRBD2 (5 bases). The CDR3 is made up of 15 amino acids. CDR1 and CDR2 from the germline V gene are MDHEN and SYDVKM. The V end lost 7 bases, the J end lost 1 base, and 14 bases lay between the germline ends. The CDR3 reads CASTPPGIAKNIQYF. The DNA for the CDR3 is TGTGCCAGCACCCCCCCCGGGATTGCCAAAAACATTCAGTACTTC.

This clone was seen just once. The chain has TRBV11-2 and TRBJ2-1, with D possibly TRBD1 on 6 matching bases. Germline CDR1 SGHAT, CDR2 FQNNGV. Trimming shortened V by 1 base and J by 7 bases, and 17 bases separated the two germline ends. The CDR3 has 16 residues. The CDR3: CASSLGGTSYWNEQFF. In DNA form, the CDR3 reads TGTGCCAGCAGCTTAGGTGGGACAAGCTACTGGAATGAGCAGTTCTTC.

Details on this clone: This sample also contains other DNA sequences that code for the same CDR3. The genes are TRBV5-1 and TRBJ2-3; 7 nucleotides match TRBD2. The CDR3 extends over 14 amino acids. CDR1 is SGHRS and CDR2 is YFSETQ in the germline V gene. The ends lost 4 bases at V and 5 bases at J; junction bases unmatched: 7. CDR3 region: CASSGLAGEDTQYF. The CDR3, as DNA: TGCGCCAGCAGCGGCTTGGCGGGGGAAGATACGCAGTATTTT.

The rearrangement uses TRBV2 and TRBJ2-7; D is possibly TRBD1 (6 bases). The CDR3 has 14 residues. V was pared by 3 bases and J by 4 bases, with 13 bases between. Germline V lookup: CDR1 SNHLY, CDR2 FYNNEI. CDR3 bases: TGTGCCAGCAGTGATCAGGGGAAAGGGTACGAGCAGTACTTC. It translates to CASSDQGKGYEQYF.

This chain joins TRBV27 and TRBJ1-2; tentatively, D is TRBD1 (5 bases). V was cut by 2 bases and J by 7 bases, with 14 bases left in between. Germline assignment: CDR1 MNHEY and CDR2 SMNVEV (reference sequence). CDR3 size: 14 residues. The CDR3 region is CASSLSTTGRGYTF. The CDR3 DNA reads TGTGCCAGCAGTTTAAGTACCACAGGACGTGGCTACACCTTC.

Of note for this clone: At one end the junction does not follow the germline gene, possibly because of a read error. This chain's CDR3 is CATSRDGLAGGSNTGELLF. Here the CDR3 DNA reads TGTGCCACCAGCAGAGATGGGCTAGCGGGAGGTTCGAACACCGGGGAGCTGCTTTTT. V and J are TRBV15 and TRBJ2-2, with 11 bases aligning to TRBD2. Germline V gene data show CDR1 as LNHNV and CDR2 as YYDKDF (reference sequence). This CDR3 is built from 19 residues.

The chain is built from TRBV28 and TRBJ1-2; D is undetermined. Germline values: CDR1 MDHEN, CDR2 SYDVKM. V was cut by 5 bases and J by 4 bases, with 14 bases left in between. The CDR3 spans 14 residues. CDR3 bases: TGTGCCAGCAGTCCGCATGGGAGGTCCTATGGCTACACCTTC. It encodes CASSPHGRSYGYTF.

This sequence joins TRBV7-8 and TRBJ1-2, with D maybe TRBD1 (5 bases). Germline lookup yields CDR1 SGHVS and CDR2 FQNEAQ. This CDR3 has 12 residues. V was clipped by 1 base and J by 13 bases, with 13 bases between them. The chain's CDR3 is CASSLETEAPTF. The CDR3 coding sequence is TGTGCCAGCAGCTTAGAGACAGAGGCACCCACCTTC.

This chain joins TRBV2 and TRBJ2-3; unclear D gene. V gave up 6 bases and J gave up 4 bases, with 17 bases separating them. The CDR3 is made up of 15 amino acids. Per the germline V gene, CDR1 is SNHLY and CDR2 is FYNNEI. This chain's CDR3 is CASSWRALSSDTQYF. The CDR3 nucleotides are TGTGCCAGCAGCTGGCGAGCCCTAAGTTCAGATACGCAGTATTTT. Full variable domain (rest looked up from reference TRBV2 and TRBJ2-3): EPEVTQTPSHQVTQMGQEVILRCVPISNHLYFYWYRQILGQKVEFLVSFYNNEISEKSEIFDDQFSVERPDGSNFTLKIRSTKLEDSAMYFCASSWRALSSDTQYFGPGTRLTVL.

CDR3 loop: CARLTGGGTEAFF. CDR3 in DNA: TGTGCCAGACTTACAGGGGGAGGCACTGAAGCTTTCTTT. V usage is TRBV19 and J usage is TRBJ1-1; TRBD1 matches at 8 bases. The CDR3 contains 13 residues. The ends lost 9 bases at V and 4 bases at J; junction bases unmatched: 7. The germline gives CDR1 LNHDA, CDR2 SQIVND (reference sequence).

The chain links TRBV7-2 to TRBJ1-1; D gene uncertain. The V gene's germline CDR1 is SGHTA and CDR2 FQGNSA. Trimming took off 3 bases at V and 8 bases at J, with 13 bases between the two ends. The CDR3 sequence is 13 residues long. CDR3 in DNA: TGTGCCAGCAGCTTCGATATACGGGCGGAAGCTTTCTTT. Encoded protein: CASSFDIRAEAFF. Full variable domain (outside the CDR3, taken from reference TRBV7-2 and TRBJ1-1): GAGVSQSPSNKVTEKGKDVELRCDPISGHTALYWYRQSLGQGLEFLIYFQGNSAPDKSGLPSDRFSAERTGGSVSTLTIQRTQQEDSAVYLCASSFDIRAEAFFGQGTRLTVV.

This clone occurred many times. J is TRBJ1-2 and V is TRBV21-1; no DNA check was done on the table's D call, TRBD1. TRBV21-1 is a recognized pseudogene. CDR3 length: 18 residues. The CDR3 nucleotides are TGTGCCAGCAGCATATCGGGACAGGGGGATAGGGTTAACTATGGCTACACCTTC. It translates to CASSISGQGDRVNYGYTF.

This clone was counted between two and nine times. The chain employs TRBV6-8 and TRBJ2-7; TRBD2 agrees at 12 bases. V dropped 6 bases and J dropped 2; count of bases not matched to a gene: 17. The CDR3 runs to 19 residues. Germline V gives CDR1 MNHGY, CDR2 SAAAGT. Here the CDR3 DNA reads TGTGCCAGCAGCCGACCCCCTACTAGCGGGAGGAGGTCAGCCTACGAGCAGTACTTC. It codes for CASSRPPTSGRRSAYEQYF.

This chain links TRBV6-6 with TRBJ2-7, with TRBD2 identical over 10 bases. V shed 6 bases and J 0 bases; nucleotides not matched to a gene: 8. This CDR3 has 16 amino acids. Per the germline V gene, CDR1 is MNHNY and CDR2 is SVGAGI (reference sequence). CDR3 loop: CASSLSTSGVSYEQYF. The DNA of the CDR3 is TGTGCCAGCAGCCTCTCTACTAGCGGGGTCTCCTACGAGCAGTACTTC.